Listed below are T cell receptor beta chains from one sample, sequenced in a study of T cells in localized non-small cell lung cancer. The repertoire was sequenced with immunoSEQ multiplex PCR; TCRdb's copy has only in-frame clones and lacks some. The sample lists fewer than 30,000 clones, around 89% occurring once. The sequencing here drew on PBMCs, taken before any cancer treatment. These receptor sequences come from a man aged 40 to 69 with stage II lung adenocarcinoma. The CDR3 runs from the conserved cysteine through the conserved F or W. Each record gives: V gene, J gene, D gene, clone size, CDR3 protein, CDR3 DNA. The D gene is left open where the match is weak. The size field is filled for only some rows; it gives once, few, many or a size class.

TRBV19	TRBJ1-2	NA	NA	CASGEGIRGYTF	TGTGCCAGCGGGGAGGGGATCAGGGGCTACACCTTC
TRBV30	TRBJ1-1	NA	NA	CAWSLDQGTEAFF	TGTGCCTGGAGTCTCGATCAGGGAACTGAAGCTTTCTTT
TRBV29-1	TRBJ2-3	TRBD1	NA	CSVVPDRVTDTQYF	TGCAGCGTTGTTCCCGACAGGGTCACAGATACGCAGTATTTT
TRBV10-2	TRBJ2-5	TRBD2	NA	CASSEAGGETQYF	TGCGCCAGCAGTGAAGCGGGAGGGGAGACCCAGTACTTC
TRBV5-4	TRBJ1-2	TRBD1	NA	CASGTGGNYGYTF	TGTGCCAGTGGGACAGGGGGCAACTATGGCTACACCTTC
TRBV30	TRBJ1-1	NA	NA	CAWQSRAEAFF	TGTGCCTGGCAATCACGGGCTGAAGCTTTCTTT
TRBV5-1	TRBJ2-1	NA	NA	CASSLDLDEQFF	TGCGCCAGCAGCTTGGACTTGGATGAGCAGTTCTTC
TRBV15	TRBJ1-5	TRBD1	NA	CATSRGQPGLGNQPQHF	TGTGCCACCAGCAGGGGACAGCCCGGGCTTGGCAATCAGCCCCAGCATTTT
TRBV6-5	TRBJ2-3	NA	few	CASSPLEADTQYF	TGTGCCAGCTCCCCCTTGGAGGCAGATACGCAGTATTTT
TRBV5-5	TRBJ1-3	NA	NA	CASSPWTASGNTIYF	TGTGCCAGCAGCCCGTGGACAGCCTCTGGAAACACCATATATTTT
TRBV7-9	TRBJ2-5	NA	NA	CASDRNRGETQYF	TGTGCCAGCGACCGAAACCGGGGAGAGACCCAGTACTTC
TRBV27	TRBJ1-2	NA	NA	CASAAFLAGLLTYTF	TGTGCCAGCGCCGCTTTTTTAGCGGGGCTTCTTACCTACACCTTC
TRBV7-3	TRBJ1-1	TRBD1	NA	CASSLHGQGAGTEAFF	TGTGCCAGCAGCCTCCATGGACAGGGGGCAGGCACTGAAGCTTTCTTT
TRBV5-6	TRBJ1-1	NA	NA	CASSWGVNTEAFF	TGTGCCAGCAGCTGGGGCGTGAACACTGAAGCTTTCTTT
TRBV21-1	TRBJ1-1	NA	NA	CASAGQMNTEAFF	TGTGCCAGCGCTGGGCAAATGAACACTGAAGCTTTCTTT
TRBV5-4	TRBJ1-2	TRBD1	NA	CASSFDRDYGYTF	TGTGCCAGCAGCTTTGACAGGGACTATGGCTACACCTTC
TRBV18	TRBJ1-1	NA	NA	CASSPLNRRSNTEAFF	TGTGCCAGCTCACCACTTAATCGTAGATCTAACACTGAAGCTTTCTTT
TRBV5-4	TRBJ1-2	NA	NA	CASSLTGMSNYGYTF	TGTGCCAGCAGCCTTACAGGGATGTCTAACTATGGCTACACCTTC
TRBV5-1	TRBJ1-3	NA	NA	CASSPSGSGNTIYF	TGCGCCAGCAGCCCATCAGGGTCTGGAAACACCATATATTTT
TRBV2	TRBJ1-5	NA	NA	CASSEQGPNQPQHF	TGTGCCAGCAGTGAACAGGGTCCAAATCAGCCCCAGCATTTT
TRBV7-9	TRBJ1-4	NA	NA	CASSLGLGAGDEKLFF	TGTGCCAGCAGCTTAGGGTTGGGGGCTGGAGATGAAAAACTGTTTTTT
TRBV2	TRBJ2-7	TRBD1	NA	CASSPDRGHHYEQYF	TGTGCCAGCAGTCCGGACAGGGGCCATCATTACGAGCAGTACTTC
TRBV18	TRBJ2-7	NA	once	CASRTGGSWEEQYF	TGTGCCAGCCGCACTGGAGGGAGCTGGGAAGAGCAGTACTTC
TRBV7-8	TRBJ1-1	NA	NA	CASSPRDIRTEAFF	TGTGCCAGCAGCCCACGGGACATACGGACTGAAGCTTTCTTT
TRBV30	TRBJ2-3	NA	once	CAWSVRERDTQYF	TGTGCCTGGAGTGTACGGGAAAGAGATACGCAGTATTTT
TRBV9	TRBJ2-7	TRBD1	NA	CASSATGGGEQYF	TGTGCCAGCAGCGCGACAGGGGGCGGCGAGCAGTACTTC
TRBV4-2	TRBJ2-5	NA	NA	CASSRDIGWETQYF	TGTGCCAGCAGCCGGGATATCGGGTGGGAGACCCAGTACTTC
TRBV12-5	TRBJ2-5	TRBD1	NA	CASGQGAPRLEQYF	TGTGCTAGTGGACAGGGGGCCCCCAGGCTGGAGCAGTACTTC
TRBV6-5	TRBJ2-3	TRBD2	NA	CASREIAGGTDTQYF	TGTGCCAGCAGGGAGATAGCGGGGGGCACAGATACGCAGTATTTT
TRBV6-5	TRBJ2-3	TRBD1	NA	CASRTGQGADTQYF	TGTGCCAGCCGGACGGGACAGGGGGCAGATACGCAGTATTTT
TRBV4-1	TRBJ2-3	TRBD1	NA	CASSQEGRGQGPDTQYF	TGCGCCAGCAGCCAAGAGGGGAGGGGACAGGGCCCGGATACGCAGTATTTT
TRBV5-8	TRBJ2-7	NA	NA	CASSWGHSSREQYF	TGTGCCAGCAGCTGGGGACACTCCTCGAGGGAGCAGTACTTC
TRBV6-5	TRBJ2-2	NA	NA	CASWGRGTGELFF	TGTGCCAGCTGGGGGCGTGGCACCGGGGAGCTGTTTTTT
TRBV6-1	TRBJ2-7	NA	NA	CASSEAPLQPYEQYF	TGTGCCAGCAGTGAAGCGCCACTCCAGCCCTACGAGCAGTACTTC
TRBV6-5	TRBJ1-2	TRBD1	NA	CASSYIDRAHYGYTF	TGTGCCAGCAGTTACATAGACAGGGCCCACTATGGCTACACCTTC
TRBV7-7	TRBJ1-2	TRBD1	NA	CASRFGTGLKGGYTF	TGTGCTAGCCGTTTTGGGACAGGGCTTAAGGGTGGCTACACCTTC
TRBV6-5	TRBJ1-3	TRBD1	NA	CASRMGQENGNTIYF	TGTGCCAGCAGGATGGGACAGGAGAATGGAAACACCATATATTTT
TRBV30	TRBJ1-5	NA	NA	CAWKLGGNQPQHF	TGTGCCTGGAAGTTGGGGGGCAATCAGCCCCAGCATTTT
TRBV7-2	TRBJ2-1	TRBD2	NA	CASSPRLAGNEQFF	TGTGCCAGCAGCCCGCGCTTAGCGGGAAATGAGCAGTTCTTC
TRBV10-3	TRBJ2-2	NA	NA	CAISYRVEKTGELFF	TGTGCCATCAGTTACCGGGTCGAAAAAACCGGGGAGCTGTTTTTT
TRBV25-1	TRBJ1-1	NA	NA	CASTQENMNTEAFF	TGTGCCAGCACCCAAGAAAACATGAACACTGAAGCTTTCTTT
TRBV7-2	TRBJ2-4	TRBD1	NA	CASSFPGGKNIQYF	TGTGCCAGCAGCTTTCCAGGGGGTAAAAACATTCAGTACTTC
TRBV5-1	TRBJ2-2	NA	NA	CASSLSPERTGELFF	TGCGCCAGCAGCTTGTCCCCGGAGCGCACCGGGGAGCTGTTTTTT
TRBV7-2	TRBJ2-3	NA	once	CASSLPESVTDTQYF	TGTGCCAGCAGCTTACCCGAGTCAGTCACAGATACGCAGTATTTT
TRBV11-2	TRBJ2-5	TRBD1	NA	CASSPGQGAVETQYF	TGTGCCAGCAGCCCGGGACAGGGGGCGGTGGAGACCCAGTACTTC
TRBV9	TRBJ2-1	NA	NA	CASSARPVGEQFF	TGTGCCAGCAGCGCCCGGCCGGTCGGTGAGCAGTTCTTC